This T cell receptor (beta chain) came from a study of blood T cell repertoires in COVID-19. Study-wide context: Italy, Spain and the United States were the sources of the convalescent and acute COVID-19 samples.

From germline, CDR1 is SGHDT and CDR2 YYEEEE. Deletions cut 0 bases from V and 6 bases from J, with 10 bases between. The CDR3 is made up of 13 amino acids. As processed by the authors: The authors estimated nucleated cell counts from reference gene primer amplification. TCRdb's table, derived via immunoSEQ multiplex PCR, lists solely in-frame clones and lacks some. V, J and clone size are those of that table, while D and trimming were read from the DNA. This sample has 80,000 to 100,000 clones, with 80% found just once. The chain recombines TRBV5-6 with TRBJ2-7; D is perhaps TRBD2 (6 bases). The receptor was isolated from a human donor in a cohort sampled during active COVID-19. Material: peripheral blood. The CDR3 DNA reads as TGTGCCAGCAGCTTGGGTGGGGGGTCCGAGCAGTACTTC. This encodes CASSLGGGSEQYF.